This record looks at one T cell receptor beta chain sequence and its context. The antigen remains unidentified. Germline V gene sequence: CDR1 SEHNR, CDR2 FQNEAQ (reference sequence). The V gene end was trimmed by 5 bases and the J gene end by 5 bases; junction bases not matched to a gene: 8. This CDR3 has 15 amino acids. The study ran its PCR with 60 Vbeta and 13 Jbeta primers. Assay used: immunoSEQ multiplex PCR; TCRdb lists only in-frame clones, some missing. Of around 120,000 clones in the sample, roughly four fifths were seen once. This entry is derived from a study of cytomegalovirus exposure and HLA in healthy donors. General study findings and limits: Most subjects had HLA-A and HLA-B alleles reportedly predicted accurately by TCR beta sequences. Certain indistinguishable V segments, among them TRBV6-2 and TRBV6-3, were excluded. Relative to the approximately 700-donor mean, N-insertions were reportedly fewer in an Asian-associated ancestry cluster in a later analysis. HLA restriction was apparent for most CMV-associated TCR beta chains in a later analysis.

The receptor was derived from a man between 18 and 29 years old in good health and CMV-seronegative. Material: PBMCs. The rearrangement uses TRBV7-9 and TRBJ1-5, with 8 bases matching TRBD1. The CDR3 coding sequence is TGTGCCAGCAGCATCGGGACAGGCGACTATCAGCCCCAGCATTTT. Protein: CASSIGTGDYQPQHF.